One sample yielded the 21 T cell receptor beta chains listed below, sequenced in a study of T cells in Graves' hyperthyroidism and ophthalmopathy. RNA transcripts served as the template for amplifying TCR beta CDR3 regions. When the TCR CDR3 underwent first-round RT-PCR, the HTBI primer set was used. From the multiplex PCR reads, TCRdb called clonotypes with MiXCR, one entry per CDR3 protein. The sample consists of some 560,000 distinct CDR3 sequences, about 14% of them appearing once. What was sequenced was blood. The receptor set was obtained from a woman aged 40 to 49 with Graves' hyperthyroidism.

This clonotype was seen ten or more times. This chain uses TRBV28 with TRBJ1-2, with no clear D. Trimming removed 7 bases at V and 3 bases at J, with 12 bases between. CDR3 length equals 13 residues. Germline CDR1 reads MDHEN; CDR2 reads SYDVKM. The CDR3 DNA follows: TGTGCCAGCACCTTAGGGTTGGACTATGGCTACACCTTC. Translation: CASTLGLDYGYTF.

The chain couples TRBV24-1 to TRBJ2-7, with 7 bases aligning to TRBD2. The CDR3 loop spans 16 amino acids. Germline trimming cut 2 bases from V and 6 bases from J; bases unmatched to any gene: 12. Germline CDR1 KGHDR, CDR2 SFDVKD. CDR3 DNA: TGTGCCACCAGTGATTCTAGCGGAGGGACCCTTGGCGAGCAGTACTTC. The encoded protein is CATSDSSGGTLGEQYF.

Points on this clonotype: A read error may explain this, as a much larger clone is one base away. The chain recombines TRBV28 with TRBJ2-6; no definite D call. From germline, CDR1 is MDHEN and CDR2 SYDVKM. The germline V and J ends were trimmed by 5 bases and 0 bases, with 14 bases remaining between them. The CDR3 is made up of 17 amino acids. The CDR3 coding sequence is TGTGCCAGCAGTCGGAGTGGTTCCCTCTCTGGGGCCAACGTCCTGACTTTC. Translating it yields CASSRSGSLSGANVLTF. The entire variable domain, with the rest obtained from reference TRBV28 and TRBJ2-6, is as follows: DVKVTQSSRYLVKRTGEKVFLECVQDMDHENMFWYRQDPGLGLRLIYFSYDVKMKEKGDIPEGYSVSREKKERFSLILESASTNQTSMYLCASSRSGSLSGANVLTFGAGSRLTVL.

The rearrangement joins TRBV5-1 to TRBJ2-1; D gene unclear. V shed 1 base and J shed 0 bases, with 11 bases lying between them. The CDR3 contains 16 residues. Germline lookup yields CDR1 SGHRS and CDR2 YFSETQ. The CDR3 region has the DNA TGCGCCAGCAGCTTGTTCTCTTCCAGCTCCTACAATGAGCAGTTCTTC. This translates into CASSLFSSSSYNEQFF.

The sample holds many counts of this clonotype. This chain uses TRBV7-2 with TRBJ1-4; unclear D gene. The V gene's germline CDR1 is SGHTA and CDR2 FQGNSA. The CDR3 has 15 residues. Trimming took off 5 bases at V and 7 bases at J, with 17 bases between the two ends. The CDR3 protein is CASSQREGSSEKLFF. CDR3 bases: TGTGCCAGCAGCCAGCGAGAGGGCTCGAGTGAAAAACTGTTTTTT.

This clonotype was picked up many times. The chain employs TRBV2 and TRBJ2-5; unclear D gene. V lost 7 bases, J lost 4 bases, and 10 bases lay in between. CDR3 length equals 12 residues. CDR1 is SNHLY and CDR2 is FYNNEI in the germline V gene. The CDR3 coding sequence is TGTGCCAGCACGCTGGCCGGAGAGACCCAGTACTTC. Its translation is CASTLAGETQYF.

In this sample, this clonotype turned up many times. The V and J genes are TRBV20-1 and TRBJ1-5, with 7 positions matching TRBD1. The CDR3 spans 16 residues. The germline V gene encodes CDR1 DFQATT and CDR2 SNEGSKA (reference sequence). Unmatched junction bases numbered 12, after V lost 0 bases and J lost 7 bases. CDR3 in DNA: TGCAGTGCTAGAGATGGTGGGACAGTTAACCGCCAGCCCCAGCATTTT. Its translation is CSARDGGTVNRQPQHF.

This clonotype showed up many times. This sequence joins TRBV7-9 and TRBJ2-1; unclear D gene. This CDR3 spans 14 amino acids. V was pared by 3 bases and J by 10 bases, with 16 bases between. Germline CDR1 is SEHNR and CDR2 is FQNEAQ (reference sequence). In DNA, the CDR3 is TGTGCCAGCAGCTTGCAGGCGTATACAAGCGAGCAGTTCTTC. Translation gives CASSLQAYTSEQFF. The variable domain in full, completed from reference TRBV7-9 and TRBJ2-1, reads DTGVSQNPRHKITKRGQNVTFRCDPISEHNRLYWYRQTLGQGPEFLTYFQNEAQLEKSRLLSDRFSAERPKGSFSTLEIQRTEQGDSAMYLCASSLQAYTSEQFFGPGTRLTVL.

The rearrangement links TRBV24-1 to TRBJ2-1; D gene uncertain. V gave up 1 base and J gave up 6 bases, with 3 bases separating them. This CDR3 is 12 amino acids long. Germline assignment: CDR1 KGHDR and CDR2 SFDVKD. The CDR3 is CATSDFSNEQFF. CDR3 DNA: TGTGCCACCAGTGATTTTTCCAATGAGCAGTTCTTC.

The chain links TRBV6-5 to TRBJ1-4, with a weak D call TRBD1 (5 bases). From germline, CDR1 is MNHEY and CDR2 SVGAGI. Trimming cost V 1 base and J 4 bases, with 10 bases left between them. The CDR3 consists of 15 residues. The CDR3 region has the DNA TGTGCCAGCAGTTACTTACTGGGGGGTAATGAAAAACTGTTTTTT. Translation: CASSYLLGGNEKLFF.

This clonotype was seen at least ten times. V is TRBV30 and J is TRBJ2-5; 7 bases line up with TRBD1. Per germline, CDR1 GTSNPN and CDR2 SVGIG (reference sequence). This CDR3 spans 15 amino acids. Losses at the gene ends were 0 bases for V and 3 bases for J; bases not matched to a gene: 7. CDR3 residues: CAWSVLEQGKETQYF. For the CDR3, the DNA is TGTGCCTGGAGTGTATTGGAACAGGGGAAAGAGACCCAGTACTTC. The variable domain in full, completed from reference TRBV30 and TRBJ2-5, reads SQTIHQWPATLVQPVGSPLSLECTVEGTSNPNLYWYRQAAGRGLQLLFYSVGIGQISSEVPQNLSASRPQDRQFILSSKKLLLSDSGFYLCAWSVLEQGKETQYFGPGTRLLVL.

The rearrangement uses TRBV12-5 and TRBJ2-7, with D possibly TRBD2 on 5 matching bases. The CDR3 has 11 residues. Germline CDR1 reads LGHNT; CDR2 reads FRNRAP. CDR3: CPKAVSYEQYF. The CDR3 region has the DNA TGTCCCAAAGCGGTCTCCTACGAGCAGTACTTC.

The J gene is TRBJ2-1, the V gene TRBV7-9, with D hard to call. Per the germline V gene, CDR1 is SEHNR and CDR2 is FQNEAQ (reference sequence). This CDR3 spans 12 amino acids. With 6 bases removed from V and 5 bases from J, the gap between germline ends came to 8 bases. This CDR3 is CASSFQHNEQFF. CDR3 in DNA: TGTGCCAGCAGTTTCCAACACAATGAGCAGTTCTTC. Supplemented by reference TRBV7-9 and TRBJ2-1, the full variable domain reads DTGVSQNPRHKITKRGQNVTFRCDPISEHNRLYWYRQTLGQGPEFLTYFQNEAQLEKSRLLSDRFSAERPKGSFSTLEIQRTEQGDSAMYLCASSFQHNEQFFGPGTRLTVL.

The sample holds one count of this clonotype. This chain links TRBV30 with TRBJ2-1; TRBD2 aligns across 11 bases. The germline gives CDR1 GTSNPN, CDR2 SVGIG (reference sequence). The V gene end was trimmed by 1 base and the J gene end by 3 bases; junction bases not matched to a gene: 5. The CDR3 spans 16 residues. The CDR3 spells CAWSASGTSGYNEQFF. CDR3 in DNA: TGTGCCTGGAGTGCCTCCGGGACTAGCGGCTACAATGAGCAGTTCTTC. Based on the CDR3 plus reference TRBV30 and TRBJ2-1, the full variable domain is SQTIHQWPATLVQPVGSPLSLECTVEGTSNPNLYWYRQAAGRGLQLLFYSVGIGQISSEVPQNLSASRPQDRQFILSSKKLLLSDSGFYLCAWSASGTSGYNEQFFGPGTRLTVL.

This clonotype was seen a handful of times. V usage is TRBV10-2 and J usage is TRBJ1-3; tentatively, D is TRBD1 (5 bases). CDR1 and CDR2 (germline): WSHSY, SAAADI. With 4 bases removed from V and 4 bases from J, the gap between germline ends came to 8 bases. This CDR3 is 13 amino acids long. CDR3 DNA sequence: TGCGCCAGCAGTGCCCAGGGCGGAAACACCATATATTTT. It is translated as CASSAQGGNTIYF.

Many counts were recorded for this clonotype. The J gene is TRBJ2-5, the V gene TRBV20-1, with 8 bases identical to TRBD1. The CDR3 runs 13 residues. Germline V gene lookup returns CDR1 DFQATT and CDR2 SNEGSKA (reference sequence). Losses at the gene ends were 6 bases for V and 1 base for J; bases not matched to a gene: 4. CDR3 region: CSARGTGQETQYF. CDR3 DNA: TGCAGTGCGCGCGGGACAGGCCAAGAGACCCAGTACTTC.

This clonotype was seen only a few times. A much larger clone sits a single nucleotide away, making a read error possible. The J gene is TRBJ1-1, the V gene TRBV28, with D unresolved. Trimming removed 4 bases at V and 7 bases at J, with 13 bases between. CDR1 MDHEN and CDR2 SYDVKM come from the germline V gene. The CDR3 sequence is 13 residues long. The CDR3 DNA follows: TGTGCCAGCAGTTCCCTAAGCAGGAATGAAGCTTTCTTT. Translating it yields CASSSLSRNEAFF. Variable domain in full (rest from reference TRBV28 and TRBJ1-1): DVKVTQSSRYLVKRTGEKVFLECVQDMDHENMFWYRQDPGLGLRLIYFSYDVKMKEKGDIPEGYSVSREKKERFSLILESASTNQTSMYLCASSSLSRNEAFFGQGTRLTVV.

This clonotype has ten or more counts. The chain carries TRBV27 and TRBJ2-7; 7 bases match TRBD2. The V gene's germline CDR1 is MNHEY and CDR2 SMNVEV (reference sequence). The length of the CDR3 is 16 residues. With V trimmed by 3 bases and J by 5 bases, 13 bases remained unmatched. The DNA of the CDR3 is TGTGCCAGCAGTTTGACCCCTTCTGCGGGAGTTGACGAGCAGTACTTC. Translated: CASSLTPSAGVDEQYF.

This chain's CDR3 is CASSLGGAGRNTEAFF. The CDR3 bases are TGTGCCAGCAGCTTAGGCGGAGCGGGTAGGAACACTGAAGCTTTCTTT. The chain couples TRBV13 to TRBJ1-1, with D unclear. Germline V gives CDR1 PRHDT, CDR2 FYEKMQ (reference sequence). V lost 0 bases to trimming and J lost 1 base, with 12 bases between them. This CDR3 comprises 16 residues.

Many counts were recorded for this clonotype. The V call is TRBV20-1, the J call TRBJ2-3; 9 bases agree with TRBD2. The V gene's germline CDR1 is DFQATT and CDR2 SNEGSKA (reference sequence). The CDR3 extends over 15 amino acids. J lost 3 bases, V lost 2 bases, and 6 bases had no gene match. CDR3 DNA sequence: TGCAGTGCTAGATCCTATAGCGGGAGTACAGATACGCAGTATTTT. Residues: CSARSYSGSTDTQYF.

The rearrangement uses TRBV5-6 and TRBJ2-6, with TRBD2 matching 7 bases. The CDR3 has 16 residues. Germline CDR1 is SGHDT and CDR2 is YYEEEE. Trimming removed 5 bases from V and 4 bases from J; junction bases left unmatched: 9. The CDR3 here is CASSSPGGGGANVLTF. CDR3 in DNA: TGTGCCAGCAGTAGCCCTGGGGGGGGAGGGGCCAACGTCCTGACTTTC.